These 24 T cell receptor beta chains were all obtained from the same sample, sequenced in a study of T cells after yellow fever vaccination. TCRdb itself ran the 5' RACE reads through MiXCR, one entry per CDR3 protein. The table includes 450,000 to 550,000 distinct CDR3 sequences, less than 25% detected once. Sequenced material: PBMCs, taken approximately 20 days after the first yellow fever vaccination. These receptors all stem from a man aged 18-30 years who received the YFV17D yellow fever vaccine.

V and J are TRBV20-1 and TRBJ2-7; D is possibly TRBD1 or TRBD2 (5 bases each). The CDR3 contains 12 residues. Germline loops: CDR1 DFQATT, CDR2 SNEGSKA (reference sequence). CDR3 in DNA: TGCGGTGCTGAATGGGGCGGGCCCGAGCAGTACGTC. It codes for CGAEWGGPEQYV.

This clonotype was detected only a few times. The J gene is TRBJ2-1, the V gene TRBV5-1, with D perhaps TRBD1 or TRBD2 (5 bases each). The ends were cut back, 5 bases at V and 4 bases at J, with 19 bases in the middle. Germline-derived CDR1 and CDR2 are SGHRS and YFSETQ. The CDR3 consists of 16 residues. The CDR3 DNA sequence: TGCGCCAGCAGTCTCCCTGGGGGTAGAGTATACAATGAGCAGTTCTTC. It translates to CASSLPGGRVYNEQFF.

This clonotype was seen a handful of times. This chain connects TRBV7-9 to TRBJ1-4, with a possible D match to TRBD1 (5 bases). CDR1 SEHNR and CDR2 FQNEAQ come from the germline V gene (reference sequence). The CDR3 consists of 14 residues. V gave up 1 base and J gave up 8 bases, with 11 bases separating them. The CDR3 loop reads CASSLGGEEEKLFF. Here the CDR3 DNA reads TGTGCCAGCAGCTTAGGAGGGGAGGAGGAAAAACTGTTTTTT.

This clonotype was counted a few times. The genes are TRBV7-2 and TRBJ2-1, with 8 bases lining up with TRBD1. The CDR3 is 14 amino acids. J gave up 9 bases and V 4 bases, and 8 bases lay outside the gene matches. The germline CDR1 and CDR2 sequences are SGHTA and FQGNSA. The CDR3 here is CASSSDRVFSEQFF. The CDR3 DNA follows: TGTGCCAGCAGCTCGGACAGGGTATTCAGTGAGCAGTTCTTC.

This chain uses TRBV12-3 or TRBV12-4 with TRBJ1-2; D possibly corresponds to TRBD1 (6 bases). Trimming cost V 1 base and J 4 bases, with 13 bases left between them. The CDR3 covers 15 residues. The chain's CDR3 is CASSLGPGAGYGYTF. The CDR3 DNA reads TGTGCCAGCAGTTTAGGTCCGGGGGCGGGCTATGGCTACACCTTC.

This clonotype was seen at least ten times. CDR3 DNA: TGCAGCGCTACCCCGAACGCACTCAACTACGAGCAGTACGTC. This encodes CSATPNALNYEQYV. The chain combines TRBV20-1 with TRBJ2-7, with no clear D. Germline assignment: CDR1 DFQATT and CDR2 SNEGSKA (reference sequence). The CDR3 length is 14 residues.

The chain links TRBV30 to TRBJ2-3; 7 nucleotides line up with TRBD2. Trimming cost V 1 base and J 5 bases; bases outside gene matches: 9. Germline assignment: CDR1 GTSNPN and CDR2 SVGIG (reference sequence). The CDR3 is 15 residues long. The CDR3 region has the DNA TGTGCCTGGAGTGCGGTGGGGGGGGTCGTAGATACGCAGTATTTT. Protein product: CAWSAVGGVVDTQYF.

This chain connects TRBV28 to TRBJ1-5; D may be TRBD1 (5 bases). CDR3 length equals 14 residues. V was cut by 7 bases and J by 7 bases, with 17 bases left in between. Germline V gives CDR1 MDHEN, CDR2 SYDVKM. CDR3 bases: TGTGCCAGCACCCCGGGGGGGTCCGGGCAGCCCCAGCATTTT. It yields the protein CASTPGGSGQPQHF.

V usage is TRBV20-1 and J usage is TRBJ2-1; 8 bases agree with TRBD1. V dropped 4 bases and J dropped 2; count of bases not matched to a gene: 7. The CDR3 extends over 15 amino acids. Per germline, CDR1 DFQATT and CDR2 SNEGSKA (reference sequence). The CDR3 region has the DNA TGCAGTGCTACCTCGGGACAGGTCACCTACAATGAGCAGTTCTTC. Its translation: CSATSGQVTYNEQFF.

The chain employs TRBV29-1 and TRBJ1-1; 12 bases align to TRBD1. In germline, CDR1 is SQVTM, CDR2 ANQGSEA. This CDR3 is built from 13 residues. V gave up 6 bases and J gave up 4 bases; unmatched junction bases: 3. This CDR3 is CSVGQGAGTEAFF. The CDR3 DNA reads TGCAGCGTGGGACAGGGGGCTGGCACTGAAGCTTTCTTT.

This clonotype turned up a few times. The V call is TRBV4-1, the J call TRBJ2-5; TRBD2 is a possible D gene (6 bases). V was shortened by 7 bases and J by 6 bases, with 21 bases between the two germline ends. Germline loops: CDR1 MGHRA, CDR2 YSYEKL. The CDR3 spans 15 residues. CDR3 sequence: CASKVWGVGWKTQYF. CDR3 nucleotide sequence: TGCGCCAGCAAGGTTTGGGGGGTCGGGTGGAAGACCCAGTACTTC.

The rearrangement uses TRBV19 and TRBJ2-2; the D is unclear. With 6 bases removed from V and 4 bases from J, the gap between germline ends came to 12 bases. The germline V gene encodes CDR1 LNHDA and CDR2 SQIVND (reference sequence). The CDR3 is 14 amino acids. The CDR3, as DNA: TGTGCCAGTAGGAAACAGAACCCCACCGGGGAGCTGTTTTTT. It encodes CASRKQNPTGELFF.

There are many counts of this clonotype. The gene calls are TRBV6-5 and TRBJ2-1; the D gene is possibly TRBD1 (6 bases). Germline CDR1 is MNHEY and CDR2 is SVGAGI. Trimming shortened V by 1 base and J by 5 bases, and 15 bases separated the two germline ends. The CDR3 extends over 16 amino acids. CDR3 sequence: CASSYWAYGQNNEQFF. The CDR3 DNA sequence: TGTGCCAGCAGTTACTGGGCCTATGGACAGAACAATGAGCAGTTCTTC.

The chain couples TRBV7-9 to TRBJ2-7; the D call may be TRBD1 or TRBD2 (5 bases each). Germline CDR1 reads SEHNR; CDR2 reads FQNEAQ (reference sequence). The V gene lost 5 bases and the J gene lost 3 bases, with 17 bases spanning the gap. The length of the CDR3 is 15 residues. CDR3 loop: CASSVGTVDNYEQYF. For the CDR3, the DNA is TGTGCCAGCAGCGTTGGGACCGTTGACAACTACGAGCAGTACTTC. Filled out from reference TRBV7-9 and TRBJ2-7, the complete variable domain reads DTGVSQNPRHKITKRGQNVTFRCDPISEHNRLYWYRQTLGQGPEFLTYFQNEAQLEKSRLLSDRFSAERPKGSFSTLEIQRTEQGDSAMYLCASSVGTVDNYEQYFGPGTRLTVT.

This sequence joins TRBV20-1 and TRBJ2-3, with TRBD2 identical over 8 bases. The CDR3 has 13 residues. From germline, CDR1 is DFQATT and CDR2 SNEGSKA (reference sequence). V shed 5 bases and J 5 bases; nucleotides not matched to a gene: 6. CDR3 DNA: TGCAGTGCTTTTGCGGGGGGAAGAGATACGCAGTATTTT. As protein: CSAFAGGRDTQYF.

In nucleotides, the CDR3 is TGCGCCAGCAGCTTGGCAGGGAAATCACCCCTCCACTTT. It is translated as CASSLAGKSPLHF. The genes are TRBV5-1 and TRBJ1-6; D is possibly TRBD1 (5 bases). CDR3 length: 13 amino acids. V was trimmed by 0 bases and J by 10 bases, leaving 8 bases between them. Germline V gene lookup returns CDR1 SGHRS and CDR2 YFSETQ.

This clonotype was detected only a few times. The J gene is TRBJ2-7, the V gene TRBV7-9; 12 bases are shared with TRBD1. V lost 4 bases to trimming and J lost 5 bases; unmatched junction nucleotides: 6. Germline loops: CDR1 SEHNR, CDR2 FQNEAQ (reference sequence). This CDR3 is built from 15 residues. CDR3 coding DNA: TGTGCCAGCAGCTCCCGGGACAGGGGGCTGGACGAGCAGTACGTC. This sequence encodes CASSSRDRGLDEQYV.

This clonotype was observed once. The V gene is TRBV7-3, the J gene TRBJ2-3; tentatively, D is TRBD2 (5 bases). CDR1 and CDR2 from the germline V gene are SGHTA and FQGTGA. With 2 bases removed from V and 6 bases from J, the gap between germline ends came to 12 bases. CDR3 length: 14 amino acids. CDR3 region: CASSLRASSDTQYF. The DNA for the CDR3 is TGTGCCAGCAGCTTACGGGCTAGCAGCGATACGCAGTATTTT.

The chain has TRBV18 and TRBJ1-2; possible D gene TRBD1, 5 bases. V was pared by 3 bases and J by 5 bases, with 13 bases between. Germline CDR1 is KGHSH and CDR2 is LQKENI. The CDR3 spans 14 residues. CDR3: CASSPSRDGYGYTF. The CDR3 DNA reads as TGTGCCAGCTCACCTTCTCGGGACGGATATGGCTACACCTTC.

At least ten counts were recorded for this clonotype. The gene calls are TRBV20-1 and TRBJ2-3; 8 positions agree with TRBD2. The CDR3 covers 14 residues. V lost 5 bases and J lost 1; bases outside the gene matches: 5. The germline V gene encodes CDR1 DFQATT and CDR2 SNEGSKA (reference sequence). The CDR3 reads CSADGAGGTDTQYF. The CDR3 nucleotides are TGCAGTGCTGACGGAGCGGGGGGCACAGATACGCAGTATTTT.

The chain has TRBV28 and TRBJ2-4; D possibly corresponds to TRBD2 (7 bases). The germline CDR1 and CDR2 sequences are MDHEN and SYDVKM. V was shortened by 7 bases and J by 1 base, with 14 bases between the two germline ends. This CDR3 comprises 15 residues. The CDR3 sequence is CASNLGGAAKNIQYF. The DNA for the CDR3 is TGTGCCAGCAACCTAGGGGGGGCGGCCAAAAACATTCAGTACTTC.

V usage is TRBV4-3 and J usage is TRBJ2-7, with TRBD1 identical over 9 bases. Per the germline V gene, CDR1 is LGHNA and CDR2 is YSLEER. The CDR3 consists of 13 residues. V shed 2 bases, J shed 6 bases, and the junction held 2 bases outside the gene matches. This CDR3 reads CASSQQQGAEQYV. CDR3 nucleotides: TGCGCCAGCAGCCAACAACAGGGGGCCGAGCAGTACGTC.

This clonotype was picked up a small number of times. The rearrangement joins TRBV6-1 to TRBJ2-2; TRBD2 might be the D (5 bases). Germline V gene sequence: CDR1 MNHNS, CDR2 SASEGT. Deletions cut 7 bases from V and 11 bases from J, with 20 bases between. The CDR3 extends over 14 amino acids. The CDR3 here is CASTPDFLNPELFF. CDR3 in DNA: TGTGCCAGCACGCCGGACTTTCTCAACCCCGAGCTGTTTTTT.

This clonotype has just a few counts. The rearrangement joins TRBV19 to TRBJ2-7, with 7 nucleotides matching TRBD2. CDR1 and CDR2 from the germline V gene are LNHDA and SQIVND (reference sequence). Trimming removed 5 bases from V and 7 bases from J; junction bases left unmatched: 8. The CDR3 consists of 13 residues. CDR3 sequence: CASSSSSGLEQYF. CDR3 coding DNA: TGTGCCAGTAGTTCCTCTAGCGGCCTGGAGCAGTACTTC.